This is a list of T cell receptor beta chains from one sample in a study of shared clonotypes between healthy human individuals. TCRdb's copy holds only in-frame clones and misses some; the assay was immunoSEQ multiplex PCR. Of roughly 660,000 clones in the sample, less than 95% were seen once. Material for sequencing was memory CD8+ T cells from PBMCs. The receptors originated from a man between 18 and 29 years old in good health. Some clones in this sample may be carry-over from other donors' samples. Both conserved end residues are part of each CDR3. D genes are given only for firm matches. Clone size, where shown, is once, few, many, or a class for clones that have expanded.

abundance,v_gene,d_gene,j_gene,CDR3nt,CDR3aa
.,TRBV18,TRBD1,TRBJ2-2,TGTGCCAGCTCACCAGCCCCGGGACAGGCTAACACCGGGGAGCTGTTTTTT,CASSPAPGQANTGELFF
.,TRBV7-6,.,TRBJ1-2,TGTGCCAGCAGCCCCGGGGGCTATGGCTACACCTTC,CASSPGGYGYTF
once,TRBV27,.,TRBJ2-7,TGTGCCAGCAGCCTCACCCGGGACGGTTCCTACGAGCAGTACTTC,CASSLTRDGSYEQYF
.,TRBV27,TRBD1,TRBJ2-7,TGTGCCAGCAGCATGACAGGGGACCACGAGCAGTACTTC,CASSMTGDHEQYF
.,TRBV7-8,TRBD2,TRBJ2-7,TGTGCCAGCAGCTTTTTCGCGGGGACTAGCGGGAGGTACGAGCAGTACTTC,CASSFFAGTSGRYEQYF
.,TRBV2,.,TRBJ1-3,TGTGCCAGCAGTGAAGACCGATTCTCTGGAAACACCATATATTTT,CASSEDRFSGNTIYF
.,TRBV19,.,TRBJ2-7,TGTGCCAGTAGTATGAGTCAGGGGACCTACGAGCAGTACTTC,CASSMSQGTYEQYF
.,TRBV7-3,.,TRBJ2-2,TGTGCCAGCAGCTTAATCTTCACCGGGGAGCTGTTTTTT,CASSLIFTGELFF
.,TRBV6-1,.,TRBJ2-1,TGTGCCAGCAGTGAATATATGGTCTTGCGGGACAACACTGAGCAGTTCTTC,CASSEYMVLRDNTEQFF
.,TRBV28,TRBD2,TRBJ2-3,TGTGCCAGCAGTTTATTGGCGGGAGGGGGAGATACGCAGTATTTT,CASSLLAGGGDTQYF
.,TRBV6-5,.,TRBJ1-2,TGTGCCAGCACGGGGGGGGCAGGTGGCTACACCTTC,CASTGGAGGYTF
.,TRBV2,.,TRBJ1-5,TGTGCCCAGGGGCGGGATAGCAATCAGCCCCAGCATTTT,CAQGRDSNQPQHF
.,TRBV28,.,TRBJ2-1,TGTGCCAGCAGTTTATTGGGAGGCCAGTCCTACAATGAGCAGTTCTTC,CASSLLGGQSYNEQFF
.,TRBV12-1,.,TRBJ2-7,TGTGCCAGCCCCTACGAGCAGTACTTC,CASPYEQYF
once,TRBV13,.,TRBJ1-5,TGTGCCAGCAGCCTCGGTGGGCCAAATCAGCCCCAGCATTTT,CASSLGGPNQPQHF
.,TRBV7-2,TRBD1,TRBJ2-3,TGTGCCAGCAGCTTAGACTGGACAGGGGGCGCAGATACGCAGTATTTT,CASSLDWTGGADTQYF
.,TRBV10-3,.,TRBJ1-2,TGTGCCATCAGGTACAGCTCGAGTAACTATGGCTACACCTTC,CAIRYSSSNYGYTF
.,TRBV6-5,.,TRBJ1-1,TGTGCCAGCAGTTACTCTGGGGGTAGTCCACCTGAAGCTTTCTTT,CASSYSGGSPPEAFF
.,TRBV4-3,.,TRBJ2-1,TGCGCCAGCAGCCATAATCTAGGGATCGTCTCTAATGAGCAGTTCTTC,CASSHNLGIVSNEQFF